This T cell receptor (beta chain) is drawn from a study of T-cell reconstitution after alpha-beta-depleted transplantation in children. Findings and limits, study-wide: A year post-transplant, T-cell counts and diversity derived mostly from newly produced T cells. Several patients had high TCRbeta diversity at day 60; it came from surviving recipient T cells and thymic progenitors.

V was pared by 4 bases and J by 1 base, with 11 bases between. Germline V CDR1 and CDR2: SGDLS, YYNGEE. The CDR3 spans 14 residues. As it was prepared, the TCRbeta library received unique molecular identifiers. TCRdb recomputed calls from the PCR reads with MiXCR, one row per CDR3 protein. Of about a million distinct CDR3 sequences detected, about 29% appear once; the ten largest clones hold roughly 28%. A remark on this clonotype: Its antigen remains unknown.

Source: PBMCs, mostly from graft donor cells, taken 360 days after TCRalphabeta/CD19-depleted stem cell transplant. The chain combines TRBV9 with TRBJ1-1, with D hard to call. The source of this sequence is a boy in the first two years of life who had a stem cell transplant for SCID, so the T cells may come from the graft donor. The CDR3 sequence: CASSIGRGNTEAFF. The CDR3 coding sequence is TGTGCCAGCAGCATAGGACGAGGGAACACTGAAGCTTTCTTT.